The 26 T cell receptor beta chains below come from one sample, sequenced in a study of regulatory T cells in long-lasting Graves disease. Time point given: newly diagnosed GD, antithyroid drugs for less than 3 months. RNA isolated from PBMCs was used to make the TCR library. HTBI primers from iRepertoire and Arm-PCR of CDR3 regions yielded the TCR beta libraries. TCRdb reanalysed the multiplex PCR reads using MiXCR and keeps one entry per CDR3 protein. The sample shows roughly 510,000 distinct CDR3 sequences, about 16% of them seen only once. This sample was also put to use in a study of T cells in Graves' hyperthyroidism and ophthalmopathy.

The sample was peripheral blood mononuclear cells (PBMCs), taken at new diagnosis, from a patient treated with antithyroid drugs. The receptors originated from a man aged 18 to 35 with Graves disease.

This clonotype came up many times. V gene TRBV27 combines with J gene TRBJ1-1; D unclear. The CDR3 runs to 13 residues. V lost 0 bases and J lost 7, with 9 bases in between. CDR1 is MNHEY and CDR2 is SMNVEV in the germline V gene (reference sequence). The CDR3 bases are TGTGCCAGCAGTTTATCTGGGAGAAGTGAAGCTTTCTTT. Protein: CASSLSGRSEAFF.

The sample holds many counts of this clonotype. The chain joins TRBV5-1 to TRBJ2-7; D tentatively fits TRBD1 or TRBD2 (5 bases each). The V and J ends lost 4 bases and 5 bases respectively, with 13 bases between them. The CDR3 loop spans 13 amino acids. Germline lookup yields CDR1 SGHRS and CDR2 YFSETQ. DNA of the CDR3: TGCGCCAGCAGCACCGGGACGACCGACGAGCAGTACTTC. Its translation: CASSTGTTDEQYF.

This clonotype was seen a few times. This chain's CDR3 is CSVETAGRTDTQYF. The DNA of the CDR3 is TGCAGCGTTGAGACAGCGGGGCGCACAGATACGCAGTATTTT. V gene TRBV29-1 combines with J gene TRBJ2-3, with TRBD2 matching over 7 bases. V lost 3 bases to trimming and J lost 1 base; unmatched junction nucleotides: 4. CDR3 size: 14 residues. Germline V gene data show CDR1 as SQVTM and CDR2 as ANQGSEA.

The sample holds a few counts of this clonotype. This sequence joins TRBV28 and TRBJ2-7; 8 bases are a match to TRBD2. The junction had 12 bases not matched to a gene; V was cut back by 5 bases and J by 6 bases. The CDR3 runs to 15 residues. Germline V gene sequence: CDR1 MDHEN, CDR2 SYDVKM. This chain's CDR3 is CASSPRGAGAFEQYF. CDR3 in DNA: TGTGCCAGCAGTCCCCGGGGAGCGGGGGCTTTCGAGCAGTACTTC.

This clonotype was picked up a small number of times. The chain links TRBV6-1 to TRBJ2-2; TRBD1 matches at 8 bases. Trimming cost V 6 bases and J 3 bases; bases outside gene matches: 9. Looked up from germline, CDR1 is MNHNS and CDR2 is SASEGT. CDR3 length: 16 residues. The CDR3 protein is CASSFPGTGDTGELFF. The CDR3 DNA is TGTGCCAGCAGCTTCCCCGGGACAGGAGACACCGGGGAGCTGTTTTTT.

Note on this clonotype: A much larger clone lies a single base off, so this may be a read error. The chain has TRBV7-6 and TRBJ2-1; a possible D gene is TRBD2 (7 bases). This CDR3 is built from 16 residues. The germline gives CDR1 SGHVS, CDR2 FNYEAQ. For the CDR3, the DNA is TGTGCCAGCAGTTCATTAGGGGGGAGGGCCCACAATAAGCAGTTCTTC. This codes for CASSSLGGRAHNKQFF.

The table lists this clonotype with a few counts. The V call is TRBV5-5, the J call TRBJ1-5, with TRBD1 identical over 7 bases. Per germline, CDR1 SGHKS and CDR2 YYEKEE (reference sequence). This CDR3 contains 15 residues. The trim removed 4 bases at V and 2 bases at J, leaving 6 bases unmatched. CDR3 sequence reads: CASSLDRPGNQPQHF. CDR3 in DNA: TGTGCCAGCAGCCTGGACAGGCCTGGCAATCAGCCCCAGCATTTT.

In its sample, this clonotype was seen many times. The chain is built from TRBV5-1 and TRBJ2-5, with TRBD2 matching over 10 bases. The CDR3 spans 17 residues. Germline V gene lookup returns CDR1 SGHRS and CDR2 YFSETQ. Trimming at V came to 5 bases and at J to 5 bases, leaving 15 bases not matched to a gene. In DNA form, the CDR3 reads TGCGCCAGCAGAACCGACCTCAGCGGGAGGGCCATGGAGACCCAGTACTTC. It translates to CASRTDLSGRAMETQYF.

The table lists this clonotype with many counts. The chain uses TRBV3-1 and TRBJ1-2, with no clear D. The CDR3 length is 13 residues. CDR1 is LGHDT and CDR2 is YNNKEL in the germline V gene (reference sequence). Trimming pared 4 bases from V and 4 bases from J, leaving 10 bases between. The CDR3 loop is CASSPTQAYGYTF. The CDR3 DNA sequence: TGTGCCAGCAGCCCGACTCAGGCCTATGGCTACACCTTC.

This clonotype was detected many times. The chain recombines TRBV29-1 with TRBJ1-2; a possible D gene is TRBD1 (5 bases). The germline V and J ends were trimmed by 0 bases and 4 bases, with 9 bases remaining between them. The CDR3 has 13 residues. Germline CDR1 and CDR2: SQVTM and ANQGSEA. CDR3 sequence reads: CSVEDLQGYGYTF. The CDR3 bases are TGCAGCGTTGAAGATCTCCAGGGCTATGGCTACACCTTC.

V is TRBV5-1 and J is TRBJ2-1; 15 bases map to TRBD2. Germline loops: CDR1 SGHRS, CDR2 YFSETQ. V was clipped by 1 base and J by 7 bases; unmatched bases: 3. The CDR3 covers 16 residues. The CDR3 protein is CASSLTGTSGRNEQFF. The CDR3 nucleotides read TGCGCCAGCAGCTTGACCGGGACTAGCGGGAGGAATGAGCAGTTCTTC. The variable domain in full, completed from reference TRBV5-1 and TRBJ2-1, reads KAGVTQTPRYLIKTRGQQVTLSCSPISGHRSVSWYQQTPGQGLQFLFEYFSETQRNKGNFPGRFSGRQFSNSRSEMNVSTLELGDSALYLCASSLTGTSGRNEQFFGPGTRLTVL.

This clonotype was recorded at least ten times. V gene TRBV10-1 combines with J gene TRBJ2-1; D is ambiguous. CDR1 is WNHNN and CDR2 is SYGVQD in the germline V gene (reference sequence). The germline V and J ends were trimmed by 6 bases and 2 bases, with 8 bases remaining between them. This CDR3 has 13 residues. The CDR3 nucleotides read TGCGCCAGCAGCACTAAAACCTACAATGAGCAGTTCTTC. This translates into CASSTKTYNEQFF.

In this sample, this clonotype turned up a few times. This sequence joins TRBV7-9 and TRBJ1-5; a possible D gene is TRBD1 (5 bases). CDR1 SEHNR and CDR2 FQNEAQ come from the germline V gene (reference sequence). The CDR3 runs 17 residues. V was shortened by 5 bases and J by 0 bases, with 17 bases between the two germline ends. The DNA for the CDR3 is TGTGCCAGCAGCCCCGTTAGCCGAGGGGATAGCAATCAGCCCCAGCATTTT. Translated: CASSPVSRGDSNQPQHF.

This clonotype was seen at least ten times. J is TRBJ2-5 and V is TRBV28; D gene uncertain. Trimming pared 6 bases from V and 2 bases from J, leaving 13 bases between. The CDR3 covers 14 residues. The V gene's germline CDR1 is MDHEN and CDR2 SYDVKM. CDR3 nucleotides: TGTGCCAGCAGCCGATTTGGCACACAAGAGACCCAGTACTTC. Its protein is CASSRFGTQETQYF.

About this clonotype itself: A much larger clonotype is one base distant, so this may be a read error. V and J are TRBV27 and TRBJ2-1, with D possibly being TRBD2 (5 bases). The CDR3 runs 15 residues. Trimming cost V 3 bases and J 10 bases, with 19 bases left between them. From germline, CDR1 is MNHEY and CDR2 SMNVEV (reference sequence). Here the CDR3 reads CASSLIGFGGSEQFF. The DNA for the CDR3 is TGTGCCAGCAGTTTGATTGGTTTTGGAGGTTCGGAGCAGTTCTTC.

The CDR3 spells CASSFLPGTGNYEQYF. DNA of the CDR3: TGCGCCAGCAGCTTCTTACCCGGGACAGGGAACTACGAGCAGTACTTC. The genes are TRBV5-1 and TRBJ2-7; 9 nucleotides line up with TRBD1. CDR3 size: 16 residues. The V gene end was trimmed by 2 bases and the J gene end by 3 bases; junction bases not matched to a gene: 9. The V gene's germline CDR1 is SGHRS and CDR2 YFSETQ. The full variable domain, its missing parts supplied by reference TRBV5-1 and TRBJ2-7, is KAGVTQTPRYLIKTRGQQVTLSCSPISGHRSVSWYQQTPGQGLQFLFEYFSETQRNKGNFPGRFSGRQFSNSRSEMNVSTLELGDSALYLCASSFLPGTGNYEQYFGPGTRLTVT.

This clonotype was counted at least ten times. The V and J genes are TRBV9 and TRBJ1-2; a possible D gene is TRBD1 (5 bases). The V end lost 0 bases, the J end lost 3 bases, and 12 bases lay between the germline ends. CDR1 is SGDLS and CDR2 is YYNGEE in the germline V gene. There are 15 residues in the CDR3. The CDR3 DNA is TGTGCCAGCAGCGTAGAGGAGGGGCACTACTATGGCTACACCTTC. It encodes CASSVEEGHYYGYTF.

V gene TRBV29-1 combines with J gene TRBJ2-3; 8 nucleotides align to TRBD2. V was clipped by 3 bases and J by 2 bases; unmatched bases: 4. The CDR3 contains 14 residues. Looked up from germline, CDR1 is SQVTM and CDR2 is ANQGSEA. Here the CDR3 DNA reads TGCAGCGTTGAGTCTAGCGGGTACACAGATACGCAGTATTTT. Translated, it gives CSVESSGYTDTQYF.

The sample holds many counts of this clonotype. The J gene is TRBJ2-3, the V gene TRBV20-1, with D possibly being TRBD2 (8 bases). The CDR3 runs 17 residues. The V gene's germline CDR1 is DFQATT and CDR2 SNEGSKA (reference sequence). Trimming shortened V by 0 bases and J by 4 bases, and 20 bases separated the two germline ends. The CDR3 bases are TGCAGTGCTAGAGAGTTTGTGACGGGAGGGGGCGCAGATACGCAGTATTTT. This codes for CSAREFVTGGGADTQYF.

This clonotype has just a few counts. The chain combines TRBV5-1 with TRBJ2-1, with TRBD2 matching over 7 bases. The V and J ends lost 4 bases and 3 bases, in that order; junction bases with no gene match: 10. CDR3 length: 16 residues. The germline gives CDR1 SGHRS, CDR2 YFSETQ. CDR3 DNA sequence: TGCGCCAGCAGCGACCGCGGGGAGGGCCGCTACAATGAGCAGTTCTTC. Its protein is CASSDRGEGRYNEQFF.

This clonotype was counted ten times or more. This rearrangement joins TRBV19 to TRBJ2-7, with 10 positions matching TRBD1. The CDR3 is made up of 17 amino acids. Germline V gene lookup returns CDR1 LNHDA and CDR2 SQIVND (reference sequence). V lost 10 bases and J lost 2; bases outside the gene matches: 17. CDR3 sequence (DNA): TGTGCCACCACAAGAGCCCTGGGACAGGGGACGACCTACGAGCAGTACTTC. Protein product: CATTRALGQGTTYEQYF.

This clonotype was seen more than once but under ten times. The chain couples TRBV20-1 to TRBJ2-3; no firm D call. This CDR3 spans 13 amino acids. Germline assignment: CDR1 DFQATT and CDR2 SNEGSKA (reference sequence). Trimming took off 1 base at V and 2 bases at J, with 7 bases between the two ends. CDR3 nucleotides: TGCAGTGCTAGAGCGCCGGACACAGATACGCAGTATTTT. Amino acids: CSARAPDTDTQYF.

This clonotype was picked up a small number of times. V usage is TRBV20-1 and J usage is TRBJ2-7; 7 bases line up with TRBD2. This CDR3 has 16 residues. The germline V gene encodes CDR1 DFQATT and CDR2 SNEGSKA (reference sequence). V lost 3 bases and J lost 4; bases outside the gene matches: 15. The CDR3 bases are TGCAGTGCTAGGGGGTTATTTACGGGAGGTCCATACGAGCAGTACTTC. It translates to CSARGLFTGGPYEQYF.

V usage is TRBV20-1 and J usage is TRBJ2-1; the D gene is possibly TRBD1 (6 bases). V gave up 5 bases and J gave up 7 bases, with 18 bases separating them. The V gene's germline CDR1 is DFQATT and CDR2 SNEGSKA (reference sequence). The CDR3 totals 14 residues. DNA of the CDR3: TGCAGTGCTCTCAGCGACAGGCCCGGGAATGAGCAGTTCTTC. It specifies CSALSDRPGNEQFF.

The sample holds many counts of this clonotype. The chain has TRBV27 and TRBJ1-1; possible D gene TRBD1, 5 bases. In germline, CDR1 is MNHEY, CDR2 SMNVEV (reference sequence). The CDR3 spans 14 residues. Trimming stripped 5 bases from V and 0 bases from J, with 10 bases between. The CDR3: CASSLTALNTEAFF. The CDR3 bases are TGTGCCAGCAGTCTGACAGCCTTGAACACTGAAGCTTTCTTT.

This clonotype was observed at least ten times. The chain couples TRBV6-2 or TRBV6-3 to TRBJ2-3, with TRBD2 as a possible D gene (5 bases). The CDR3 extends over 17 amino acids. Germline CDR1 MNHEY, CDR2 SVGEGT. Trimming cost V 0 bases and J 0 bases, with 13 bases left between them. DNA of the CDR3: TGTGCCAGCAGTTACTCGGAGGCGGAAACTAGCACAGATACGCAGTATTTT. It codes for CASSYSEAETSTDTQYF.